Sequencing of this T cell receptor (beta chain) was carried out in a study of regulatory T cells in long-lasting Graves disease. The CDR3 length is 14 residues. Germline-derived CDR1 and CDR2 are LNHDA and SQIVND (reference sequence). V was cut by 8 bases and J by 2 bases, with 12 bases left in between. This sample's time point: persistent/refractory GD, antithyroid drugs over 5 years with positive TRAb. The TCR library was prepared using RNA isolated from PBMCs. Through Arm-PCR of CDR3 regions and iRepertoire HTBI primers, TCR beta libraries were built. Using its own MiXCR run on the multiplex PCR reads, TCRdb lists one record per CDR3 protein. The repertoire holds about 460,000 distinct CDR3 sequences, with around a fifth as singletons.

The origin of this receptor is a female donor with Graves disease. Source: peripheral blood mononuclear cells (PBMCs), taken when the disease was refractory, from a patient treated with antithyroid drugs. The rearrangement joins TRBV19 to TRBJ2-2; a weak D match, TRBD1 (5 bases). The CDR3: CASLRQINTGELFF. For the CDR3, the DNA is TGTGCCAGTCTGAGACAGATTAACACCGGGGAGCTGTTTTTT.